This T cell receptor beta chain was sequenced for a study of beta chain features in type 1 diabetes. Broader study findings: Among all four CD4+ subsets, Type 1 diabetes patients had TCRB CDR3s that were moderately but significantly shorter.

The table lists this clone with a few counts. Its specificity is unknown. V lost 3 bases and J lost 0, with 8 bases in between. The CDR3 spans 14 residues. Germline CDR1 reads SGHRS; CDR2 reads YFSETQ. Of the isolated RNA, all was reverse transcribed, and so the sequenced material was expressed TCRB transcripts. The study sequenced naive, central memory and regulatory T cell samples to an average of about 3.57 million reads. Repertoires were generated with immunoSEQ multiplex PCR, while TCRdb's copy carries only in-frame clones and drops some. This table holds hundreds of thousands of clones, about an eighth found once.

What was sequenced was naive CD4+ T cells from blood. This chain connects TRBV5-1 to TRBJ2-3, with D hard to call. This clonotype originated in a man aged 18-30 years with type 1 diabetes. The CDR3 is CASSYQPSTDTQYF. The CDR3 nucleotides are TGCGCCAGCAGCTATCAACCTAGCACAGATACGCAGTATTTT.